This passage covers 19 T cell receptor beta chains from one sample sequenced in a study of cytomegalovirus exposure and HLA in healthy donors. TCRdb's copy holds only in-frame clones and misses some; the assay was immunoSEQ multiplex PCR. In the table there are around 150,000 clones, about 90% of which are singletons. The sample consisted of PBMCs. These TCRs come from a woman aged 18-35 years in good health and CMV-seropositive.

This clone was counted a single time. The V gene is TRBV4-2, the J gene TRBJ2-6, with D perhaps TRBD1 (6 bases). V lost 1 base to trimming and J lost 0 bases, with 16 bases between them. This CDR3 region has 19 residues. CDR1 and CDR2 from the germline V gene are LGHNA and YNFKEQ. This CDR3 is CASSQGFSGTSSGANVLTF. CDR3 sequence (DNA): TGTGCCAGCAGCCAAGGTTTTTCAGGGACAAGCTCTGGGGCCAACGTCCTGACTTTC.

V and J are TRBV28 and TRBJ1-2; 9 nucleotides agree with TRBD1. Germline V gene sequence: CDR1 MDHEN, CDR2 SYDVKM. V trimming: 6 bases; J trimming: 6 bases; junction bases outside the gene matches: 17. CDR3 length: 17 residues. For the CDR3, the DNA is TGTGCCAGCAGAACTTACAGAAACCCGGACAGGGGACATGGCTACACCTTC. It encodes CASRTYRNPDRGHGYTF.

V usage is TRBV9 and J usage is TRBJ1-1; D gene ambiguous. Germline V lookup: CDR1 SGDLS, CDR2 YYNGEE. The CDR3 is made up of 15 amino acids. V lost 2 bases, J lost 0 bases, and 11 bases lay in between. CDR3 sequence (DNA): TGTGCCAGCAGCGTGGAGGCCTTCATGAACACTGAAGCTTTCTTT. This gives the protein CASSVEAFMNTEAFF. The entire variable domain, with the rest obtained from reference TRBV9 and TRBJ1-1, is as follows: DSGVTQTPKHLITATGQRVTLRCSPRSGDLSVYWYQQSLDQGLQFLIQYYNGEERAKGNILERFSAQQFPDLHSELNLSSLELGDSALYFCASSVEAFMNTEAFFGQGTRLTVV.

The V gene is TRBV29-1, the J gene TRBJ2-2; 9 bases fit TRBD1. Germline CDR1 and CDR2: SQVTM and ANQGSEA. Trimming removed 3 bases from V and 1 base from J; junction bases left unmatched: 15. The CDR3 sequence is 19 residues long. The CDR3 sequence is CSVDEDRGILILNTGELFF. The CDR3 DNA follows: TGCAGCGTTGACGAGGACAGGGGAATACTCATATTGAACACCGGGGAGCTGTTTTTT.

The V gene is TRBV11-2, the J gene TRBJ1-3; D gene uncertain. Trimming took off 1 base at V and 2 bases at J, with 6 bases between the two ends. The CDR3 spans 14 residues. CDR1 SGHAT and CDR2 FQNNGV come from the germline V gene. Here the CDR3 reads CASSLGLPGNTIYF. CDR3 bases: TGTGCCAGCAGCTTAGGACTGCCTGGAAACACCATATATTTT.

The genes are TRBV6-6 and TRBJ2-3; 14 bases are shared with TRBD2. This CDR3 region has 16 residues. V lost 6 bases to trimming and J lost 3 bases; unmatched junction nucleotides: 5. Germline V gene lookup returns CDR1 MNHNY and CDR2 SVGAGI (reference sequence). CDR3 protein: CASRTSGRAKTDTQYF. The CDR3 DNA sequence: TGTGCCAGCAGGACTAGCGGGAGGGCCAAAACAGATACGCAGTATTTT.

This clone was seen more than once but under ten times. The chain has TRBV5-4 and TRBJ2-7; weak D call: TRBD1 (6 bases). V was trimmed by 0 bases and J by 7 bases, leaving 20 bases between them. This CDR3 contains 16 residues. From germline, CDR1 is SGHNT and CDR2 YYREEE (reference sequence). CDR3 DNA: TGTGCCAGCAGCTTGGGCCTTACAGGGATTTCGGAAGAGCAGTACTTC. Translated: CASSLGLTGISEEQYF.

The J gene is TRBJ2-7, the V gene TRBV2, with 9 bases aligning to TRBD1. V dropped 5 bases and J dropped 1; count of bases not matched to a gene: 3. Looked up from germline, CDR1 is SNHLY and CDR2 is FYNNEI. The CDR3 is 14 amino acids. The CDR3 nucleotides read TGTGCCAGCAGTCAGGACAGGGGTTCCTACGAGCAGTACTTC. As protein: CASSQDRGSYEQYF.

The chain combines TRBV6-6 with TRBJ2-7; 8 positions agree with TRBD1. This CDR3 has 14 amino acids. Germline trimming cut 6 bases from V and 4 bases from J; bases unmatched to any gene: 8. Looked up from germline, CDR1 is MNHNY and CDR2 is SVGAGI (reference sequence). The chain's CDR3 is CASRSGTGLYEQYF. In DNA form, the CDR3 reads TGTGCCAGCAGGTCGGGGACAGGTCTTTACGAGCAGTACTTC.

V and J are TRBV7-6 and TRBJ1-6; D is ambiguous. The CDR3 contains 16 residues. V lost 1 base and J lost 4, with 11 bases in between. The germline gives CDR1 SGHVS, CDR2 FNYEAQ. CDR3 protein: CASSLGAGTYNSPLHF. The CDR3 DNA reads TGTGCCAGCAGCTTAGGGGCGGGAACGTATAATTCACCCCTCCACTTT. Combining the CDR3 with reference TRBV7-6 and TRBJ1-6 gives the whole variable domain GAGVSQSPRYKVTKRGQDVALRCDPISGHVSLYWYRQALGQGPEFLTYFNYEAQQDKSGLPNDRFSAERPEGSISTLTIQRTEQRDSAMYRCASSLGAGTYNSPLHFGNGTRLTVT.

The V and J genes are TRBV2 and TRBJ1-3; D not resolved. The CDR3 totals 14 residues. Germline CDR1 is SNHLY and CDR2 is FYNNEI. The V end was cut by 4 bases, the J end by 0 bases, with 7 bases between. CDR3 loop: CASSVGSSGNTIYF. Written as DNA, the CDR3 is TGTGCCAGCAGTGTCGGGAGCTCTGGAAACACCATATATTTT.

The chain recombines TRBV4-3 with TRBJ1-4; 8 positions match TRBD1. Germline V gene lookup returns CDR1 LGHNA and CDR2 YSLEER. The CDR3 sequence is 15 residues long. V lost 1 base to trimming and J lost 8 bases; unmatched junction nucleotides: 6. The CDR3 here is CASSQADRGYEKLFF. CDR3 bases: TGCGCCAGCAGCCAAGCTGACAGGGGATACGAAAAACTGTTTTTT.

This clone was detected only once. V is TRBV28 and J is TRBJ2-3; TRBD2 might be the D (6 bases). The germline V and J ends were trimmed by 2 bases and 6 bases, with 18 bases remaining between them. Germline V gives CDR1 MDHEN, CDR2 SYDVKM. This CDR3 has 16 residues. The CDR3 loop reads CASSLPAGSDLDTQYF. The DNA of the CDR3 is TGTGCCAGCAGTTTACCGGCGGGGTCGGATCTTGATACGCAGTATTTT.

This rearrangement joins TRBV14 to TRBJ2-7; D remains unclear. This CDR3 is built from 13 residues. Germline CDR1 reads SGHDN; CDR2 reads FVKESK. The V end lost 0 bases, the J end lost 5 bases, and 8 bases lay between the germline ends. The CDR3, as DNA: TGTGCCAGCAGCCAAGAAGTCGCAGACGAGCAGTACTTC. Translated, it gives CASSQEVADEQYF.

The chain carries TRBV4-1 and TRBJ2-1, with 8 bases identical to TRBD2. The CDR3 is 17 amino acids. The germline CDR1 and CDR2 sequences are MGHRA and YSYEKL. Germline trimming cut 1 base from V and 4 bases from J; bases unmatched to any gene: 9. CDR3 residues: CASSQAFRGGGYNEQFF. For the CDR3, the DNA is TGCGCCAGCAGCCAAGCTTTCCGGGGGGGCGGATACAATGAGCAGTTCTTC.

The CDR3 nucleotides read TGTGCCAGCAGTCCTAATGGGGGACTAGGAGTCGAGCAGTACTTC. It encodes CASSPNGGLGVEQYF. The chain couples TRBV2 to TRBJ2-7, with 8 bases lining up with TRBD2. This CDR3 comprises 15 residues. J gave up 6 bases and V 5 bases, and 12 bases lay outside the gene matches. CDR1 and CDR2 (germline): SNHLY, FYNNEI.

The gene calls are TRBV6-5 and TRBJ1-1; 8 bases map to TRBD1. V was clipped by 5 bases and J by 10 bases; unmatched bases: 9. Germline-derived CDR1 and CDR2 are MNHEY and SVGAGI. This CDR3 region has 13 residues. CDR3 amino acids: CASSLGQGGTAFF. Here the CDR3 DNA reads TGTGCCAGCAGTCTAGGACAGGGAGGGACAGCTTTCTTT.

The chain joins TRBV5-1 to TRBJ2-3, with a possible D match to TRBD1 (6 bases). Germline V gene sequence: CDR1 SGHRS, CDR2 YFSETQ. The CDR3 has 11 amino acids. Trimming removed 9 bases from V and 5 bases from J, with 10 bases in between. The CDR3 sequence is CATSQGDTQYF. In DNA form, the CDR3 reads TGCGCCACCTCACAGGGAGATACGCAGTATTTT.

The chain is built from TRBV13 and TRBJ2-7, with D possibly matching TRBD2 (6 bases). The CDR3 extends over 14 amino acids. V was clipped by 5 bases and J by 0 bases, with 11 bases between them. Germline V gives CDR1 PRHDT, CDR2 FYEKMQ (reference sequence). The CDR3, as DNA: TGTGCCAGCAGCCTCAGCGGGCGCTCCTACGAGCAGTACTTC. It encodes CASSLSGRSYEQYF.